This TCR beta chain stems from a study of Ad26.COV2.S vaccination and SARS-CoV-2 variants. Study background: By the intramuscular route, Ad26.COV2.S was given once, or twice 56 days apart. General observations from the study: Following vaccination, spike-specific CD8+ and CD4+ T cell responses reportedly exhibited substantial breadth. Vaccinated and placebo-treated recipients had similar non-spike TCR breadth.

Trimming shortened V by 4 bases and J by 0 bases, and 16 bases separated the two germline ends. The germline CDR1 and CDR2 sequences are SGDLS and YYNGEE. CDR3 size: 16 residues. Worth noting for this clone: Its antigen remains unidentified.

Here immunoSEQ multiplex PCR was the method, and the copy in TCRdb shows in-frame clones only, minus some. The table has a few hundred thousand clones, approximately 87% seen once. Treatment denoted: around 19 received Ad26.COV2.S at low or high dose, single or two shots; about 5 received placebo; per-sample allocation not given. It was on day 63 after the first vaccine or placebo injection that samples were taken. The administered vaccine (an Ad26 vector) expressed Wuhan-strain SARS-CoV-2 spike. This clonotype originated in a person aged 18-65 years who received the Ad26.COV2.S COVID-19 vaccine or a placebo. The genes are TRBV9 and TRBJ1-1; D might be TRBD1 (5 bases). The material was peripheral blood, obtained in a trial of Ad26.COV2.S vaccine versus placebo. The CDR3 reads CASSPWTAGMNTEAFF. The CDR3, as DNA: TGTGCCAGCAGCCCCTGGACCGCAGGGATGAACACTGAAGCTTTCTTT.